This T cell receptor (beta chain) originates from a study of T cells in Graves' hyperthyroidism and ophthalmopathy. Graves' hyperthyroidism is called stable when ophthalmopathy does not progress within 18 months. The CDR3 contains 13 residues. Germline CDR1 and CDR2: MNHNS and SASEGT. The trim removed 6 bases at V and 0 bases at J, leaving 1 base unmatched. In the case of this clonotype: As yet, its antigen is unknown.

Findings and caveats of the study: Most clonotypes expanded in the thyroid (above 0.001) were also present in blood. Through a model of 13 V-J features, ophthalmopathy was separated from stable hyperthyroidism. The model's output predicted ophthalmopathy at a median of approximately 6.5 months prior to onset.

TCR beta CDR3 regions were amplified from RNA transcripts. Carried out on the TCR CDR3, a first-round RT-PCR used the HTBI primer set. TCRdb used MiXCR to reprocess the multiplex PCR reads, holding one entry per CDR3 protein. The table shows around 190,000 distinct CDR3 sequences, with 17% occurring only once. The receptor's source is a woman aged 45 to 65 with Graves' hyperthyroidism. Sequenced material: blood. The rearrangement joins TRBV6-1 to TRBJ2-5; 7 bases align to TRBD1. The CDR3 spells CASSGTDQETQYF. The CDR3 region has the DNA TGTGCCAGCAGCGGGACAGACCAAGAGACCCAGTACTTC.